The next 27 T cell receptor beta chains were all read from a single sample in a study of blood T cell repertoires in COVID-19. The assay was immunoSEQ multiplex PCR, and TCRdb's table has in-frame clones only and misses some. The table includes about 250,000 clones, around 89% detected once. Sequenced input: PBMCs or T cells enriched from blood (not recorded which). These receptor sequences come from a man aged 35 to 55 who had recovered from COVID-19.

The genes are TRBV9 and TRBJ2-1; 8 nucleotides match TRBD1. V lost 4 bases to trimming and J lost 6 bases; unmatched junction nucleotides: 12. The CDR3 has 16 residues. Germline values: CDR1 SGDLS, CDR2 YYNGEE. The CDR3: CASSPRWGTGGNEQFF. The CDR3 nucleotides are TGTGCCAGCAGCCCCAGGTGGGGTACAGGGGGCAATGAGCAGTTCTTC.

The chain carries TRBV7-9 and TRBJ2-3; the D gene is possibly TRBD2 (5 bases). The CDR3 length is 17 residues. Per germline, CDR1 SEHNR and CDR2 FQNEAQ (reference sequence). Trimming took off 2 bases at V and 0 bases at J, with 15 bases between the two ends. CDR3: CASSLRRWETSTDTQYF. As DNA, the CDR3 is TGTGCCAGCAGCTTACGTCGGTGGGAGACGAGCACAGATACGCAGTATTTT.

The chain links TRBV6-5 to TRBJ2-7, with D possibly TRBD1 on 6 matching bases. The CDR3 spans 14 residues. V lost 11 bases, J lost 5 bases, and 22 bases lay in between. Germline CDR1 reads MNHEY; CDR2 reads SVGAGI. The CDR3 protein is CAPARGIRDHEQYF. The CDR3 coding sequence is TGTGCCCCAGCAAGGGGGATCCGTGACCACGAGCAGTACTTC.

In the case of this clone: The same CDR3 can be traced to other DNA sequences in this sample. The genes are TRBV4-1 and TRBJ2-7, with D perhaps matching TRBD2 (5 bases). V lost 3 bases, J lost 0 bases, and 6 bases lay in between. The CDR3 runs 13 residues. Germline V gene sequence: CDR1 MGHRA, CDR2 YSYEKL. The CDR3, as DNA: TGCGCCAGCAGCCAGGCGGGCTCCTACGAGCAGTACTTC. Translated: CASSQAGSYEQYF.

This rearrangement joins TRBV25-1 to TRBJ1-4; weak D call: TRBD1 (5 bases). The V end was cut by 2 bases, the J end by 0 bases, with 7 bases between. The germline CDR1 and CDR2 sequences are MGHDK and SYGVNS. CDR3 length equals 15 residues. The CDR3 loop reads CASSEQGATNEKLFF. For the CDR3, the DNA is TGTGCCAGCAGTGAACAGGGTGCAACTAATGAAAAACTGTTTTTT.

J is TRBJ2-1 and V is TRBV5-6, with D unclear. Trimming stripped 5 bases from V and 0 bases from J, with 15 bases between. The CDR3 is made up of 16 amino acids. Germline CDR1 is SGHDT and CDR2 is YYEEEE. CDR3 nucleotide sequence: TGTGCCAGCAGGGTTCGACGTAGCAGCTCCTACAATGAGCAGTTCTTC. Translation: CASRVRRSSSYNEQFF.

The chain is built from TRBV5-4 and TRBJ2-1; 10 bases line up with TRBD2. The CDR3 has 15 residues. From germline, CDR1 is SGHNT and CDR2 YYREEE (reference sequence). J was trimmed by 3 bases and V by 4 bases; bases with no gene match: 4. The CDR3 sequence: CASSLGLALYNEQFF. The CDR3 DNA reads TGTGCCAGCAGCCTGGGACTAGCGCTCTACAATGAGCAGTTCTTC. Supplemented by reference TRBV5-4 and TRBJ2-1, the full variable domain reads ETGVTQSPTHLIKTRGQQVTLRCSSQSGHNTVSWYQQALGQGPQFIFQYYREEENGRGNFPPRFSGLQFPNYSSELNVNALELDDSALYLCASSLGLALYNEQFFGPGTRLTVL.

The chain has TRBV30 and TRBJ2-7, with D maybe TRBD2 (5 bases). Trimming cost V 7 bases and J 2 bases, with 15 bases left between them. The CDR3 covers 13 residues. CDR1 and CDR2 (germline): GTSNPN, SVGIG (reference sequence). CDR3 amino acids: CAFSAGPAYEQYF. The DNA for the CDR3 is TGTGCCTTCTCTGCGGGTCCTGCCTACGAGCAGTACTTC.

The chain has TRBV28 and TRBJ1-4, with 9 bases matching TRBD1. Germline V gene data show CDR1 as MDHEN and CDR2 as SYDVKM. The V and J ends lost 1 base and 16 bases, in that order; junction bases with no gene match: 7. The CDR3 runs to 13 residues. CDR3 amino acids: CASSLSPTGGKFF. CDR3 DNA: TGTGCCAGCAGTTTATCCCCGACAGGGGGGAAGTTTTTT.

The CDR3 bases are TGTGCCAGCAGCTACGATACTGCGGGTAGAAAAGAGACCCAGTACTTC. It specifies CASSYDTAGRKETQYF. The genes are TRBV6-5 and TRBJ2-5; D might be TRBD2 (5 bases). V dropped 6 bases and J dropped 3 bases, with 20 bases sitting between them. The CDR3 is 16 residues long. The germline CDR1 and CDR2 sequences are MNHEY and SVGAGI.

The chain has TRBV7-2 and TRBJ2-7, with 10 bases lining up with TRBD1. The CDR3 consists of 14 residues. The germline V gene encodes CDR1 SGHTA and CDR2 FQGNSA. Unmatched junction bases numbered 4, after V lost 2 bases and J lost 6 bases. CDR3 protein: CASSLMTGGLEQYF. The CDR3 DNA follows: TGTGCCAGCAGCTTAATGACAGGGGGCCTCGAGCAGTACTTC. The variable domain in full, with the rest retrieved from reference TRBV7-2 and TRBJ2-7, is GAGVSQSPSNKVTEKGKDVELRCDPISGHTALYWYRQSLGQGLEFLIYFQGNSAPDKSGLPSDRFSAERTGGSVSTLTIQRTQQEDSAVYLCASSLMTGGLEQYFGPGTRLTVT.

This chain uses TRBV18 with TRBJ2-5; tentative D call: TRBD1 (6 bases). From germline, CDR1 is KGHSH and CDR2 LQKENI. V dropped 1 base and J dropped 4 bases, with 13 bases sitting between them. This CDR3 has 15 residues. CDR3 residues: CASSPRTAILETQYF. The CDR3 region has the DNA TGTGCCAGCTCACCACGGACAGCTATCCTAGAGACCCAGTACTTC. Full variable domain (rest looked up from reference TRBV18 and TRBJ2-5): NAGVMQNPRHLVRRRGQEARLRCSPMKGHSHVYWYRQLPEEGLKFMVYLQKENIIDESGMPKERFSAEFPKEGPSILRIQQVVRGDSAAYFCASSPRTAILETQYFGPGTRLLVL.

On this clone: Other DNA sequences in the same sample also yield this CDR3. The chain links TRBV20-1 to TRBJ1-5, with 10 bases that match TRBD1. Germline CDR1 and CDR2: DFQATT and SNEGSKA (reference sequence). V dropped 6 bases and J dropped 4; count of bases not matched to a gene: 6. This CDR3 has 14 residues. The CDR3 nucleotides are TGCAGTGCCAGTCGGACAGGGGGTAATCAGCCCCAGCATTTT. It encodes CSASRTGGNQPQHF.

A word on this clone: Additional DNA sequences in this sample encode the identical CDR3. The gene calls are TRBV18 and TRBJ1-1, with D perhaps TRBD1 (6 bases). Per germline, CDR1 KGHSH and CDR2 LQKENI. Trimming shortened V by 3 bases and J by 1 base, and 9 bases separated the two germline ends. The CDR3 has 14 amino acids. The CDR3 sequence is CASSPQGGNTEAFF. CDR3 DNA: TGTGCCAGCTCACCGCAAGGGGGGAACACTGAAGCTTTCTTT.

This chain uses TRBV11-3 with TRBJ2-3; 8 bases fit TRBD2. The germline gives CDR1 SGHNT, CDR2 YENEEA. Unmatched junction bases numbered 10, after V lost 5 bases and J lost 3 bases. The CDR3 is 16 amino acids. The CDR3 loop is CASSLLISSGTDTQYF. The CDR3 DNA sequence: TGTGCCAGCAGCCTACTCATTTCTAGCGGGACAGATACGCAGTATTTT.

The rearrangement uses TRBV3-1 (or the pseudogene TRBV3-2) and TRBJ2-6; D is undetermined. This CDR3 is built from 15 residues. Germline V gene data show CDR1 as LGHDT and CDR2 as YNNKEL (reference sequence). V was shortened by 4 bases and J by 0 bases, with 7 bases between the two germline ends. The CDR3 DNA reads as TGTGCCAGCAGCCCAACTATCTCTGGGGCCAACGTCCTGACTTTC. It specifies CASSPTISGANVLTF.

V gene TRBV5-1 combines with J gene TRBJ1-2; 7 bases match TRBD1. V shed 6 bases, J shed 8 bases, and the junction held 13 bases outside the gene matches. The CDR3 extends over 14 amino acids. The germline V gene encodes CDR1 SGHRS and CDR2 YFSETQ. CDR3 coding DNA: TGCGCCAGCATGGGGACAGTGGGGGGATACGGCTACACCTTC. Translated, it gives CASMGTVGGYGYTF. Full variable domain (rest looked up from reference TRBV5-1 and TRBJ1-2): KAGVTQTPRYLIKTRGQQVTLSCSPISGHRSVSWYQQTPGQGLQFLFEYFSETQRNKGNFPGRFSGRQFSNSRSEMNVSTLELGDSALYLCASMGTVGGYGYTFGSGTRLTVV.

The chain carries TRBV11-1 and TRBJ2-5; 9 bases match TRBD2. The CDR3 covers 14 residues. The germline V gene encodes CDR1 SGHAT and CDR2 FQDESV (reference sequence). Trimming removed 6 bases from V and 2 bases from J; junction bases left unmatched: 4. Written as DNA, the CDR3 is TGTGCCAGCAGTTCGGGACTAGCTCAAGAGACCCAGTACTTC. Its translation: CASSSGLAQETQYF.

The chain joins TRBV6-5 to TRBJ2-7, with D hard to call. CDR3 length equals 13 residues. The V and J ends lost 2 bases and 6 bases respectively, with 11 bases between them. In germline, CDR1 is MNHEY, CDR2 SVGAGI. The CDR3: CASSYNKALEQYF. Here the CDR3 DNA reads TGTGCCAGCAGTTACAATAAAGCCCTCGAGCAGTACTTC.

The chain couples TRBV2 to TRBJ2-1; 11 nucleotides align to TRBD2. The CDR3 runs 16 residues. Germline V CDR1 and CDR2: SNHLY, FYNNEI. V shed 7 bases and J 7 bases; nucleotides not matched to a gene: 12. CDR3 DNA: TGTGCCAGCAACACACGTACTAGCGGGAGAGGGAATGAGCAGTTCTTC. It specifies CASNTRTSGRGNEQFF.

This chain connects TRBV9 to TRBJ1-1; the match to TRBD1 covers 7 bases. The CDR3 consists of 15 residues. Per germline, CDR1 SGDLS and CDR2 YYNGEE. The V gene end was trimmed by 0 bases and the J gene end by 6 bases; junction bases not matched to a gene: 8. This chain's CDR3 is CASSVGIGTDSEAFF. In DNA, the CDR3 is TGTGCCAGCAGCGTAGGGATCGGGACAGACTCTGAAGCTTTCTTT. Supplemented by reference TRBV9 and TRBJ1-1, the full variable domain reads DSGVTQTPKHLITATGQRVTLRCSPRSGDLSVYWYQQSLDQGLQFLIQYYNGEERAKGNILERFSAQQFPDLHSELNLSSLELGDSALYFCASSVGIGTDSEAFFGQGTRLTVV.

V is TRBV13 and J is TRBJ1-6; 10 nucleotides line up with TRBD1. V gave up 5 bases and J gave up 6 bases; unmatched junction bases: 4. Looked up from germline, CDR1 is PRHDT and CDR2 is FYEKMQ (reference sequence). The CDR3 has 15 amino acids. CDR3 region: CASSKRDRGNSPLHF. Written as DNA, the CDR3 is TGTGCCAGCAGCAAAAGGGACAGGGGTAATTCACCCCTCCACTTT.

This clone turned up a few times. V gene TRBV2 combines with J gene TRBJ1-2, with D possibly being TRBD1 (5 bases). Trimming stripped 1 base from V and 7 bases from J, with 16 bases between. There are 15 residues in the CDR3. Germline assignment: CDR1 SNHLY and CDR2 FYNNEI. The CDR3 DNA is TGTGCCAGCAGTGAAGGCCCCGGGACTTTTGGTGGCTACACCTTC. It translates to CASSEGPGTFGGYTF.

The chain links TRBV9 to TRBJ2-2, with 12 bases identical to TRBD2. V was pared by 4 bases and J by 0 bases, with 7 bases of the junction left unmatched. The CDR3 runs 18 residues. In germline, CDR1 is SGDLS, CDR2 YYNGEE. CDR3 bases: TGTGCCAGCAGCCCAAGACGGACTAGCGGGGCGAACACCGGGGAGCTGTTTTTT. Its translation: CASSPRRTSGANTGELFF.

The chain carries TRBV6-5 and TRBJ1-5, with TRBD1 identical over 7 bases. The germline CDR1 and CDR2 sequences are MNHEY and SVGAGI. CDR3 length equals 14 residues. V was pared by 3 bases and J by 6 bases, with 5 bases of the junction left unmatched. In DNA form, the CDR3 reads TGTGCCAGCAGTTATCGACAGGGTGTTCAGCCCCAGCATTTT. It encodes CASSYRQGVQPQHF.

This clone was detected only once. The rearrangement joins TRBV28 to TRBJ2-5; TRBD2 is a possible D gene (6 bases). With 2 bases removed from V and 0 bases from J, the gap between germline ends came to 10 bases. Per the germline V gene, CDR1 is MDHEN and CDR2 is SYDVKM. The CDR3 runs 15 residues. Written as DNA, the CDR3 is TGTGCCAGCAGTTTAGCGGGGTTTAACCAAGAGACCCAGTACTTC. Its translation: CASSLAGFNQETQYF.

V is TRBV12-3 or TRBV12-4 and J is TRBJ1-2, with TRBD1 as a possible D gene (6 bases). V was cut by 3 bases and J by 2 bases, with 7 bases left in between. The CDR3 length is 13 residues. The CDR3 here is CASSFGTNYGYTF. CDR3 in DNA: TGTGCCAGCAGTTTTGGGACAAACTATGGCTACACCTTC.